This TCR beta chain was retrieved from a study of monozygotic twins with inflammatory bowel disease. The team made cDNA by running eight separate reactions for each sample. TCRdb derives one entry per CDR3 protein from the 5' RACE reads, leaving out DNA. The table lists approximately 150,000 distinct CDR3 sequences. Germline V CDR1 and CDR2: SGHAT, FQNNGV. The CDR3 sequence is 15 residues long. Findings of the study overall: Healthy twins showed more clonotype sharing with others than IBD patients, especially patients with disease activity. Diversity of TCRbeta measured by inverse Simpson was lower in IBD patients than in healthy co-twins.

The authors isolated total RNA from whole blood without sorting T cells. About this clonotype itself: Its antigen is not known.

This receptor was identified in a human donor with ulcerative colitis or Crohn's disease, or a healthy co-twin of an affected twin (not recorded which). The chain is built from TRBV11-2 and TRBJ2-3; the D call of TRBD1 rests on TCRdb alone, since no DNA is present to check it. Sequencing was performed on blood. Here the CDR3 reads CASGGRTRSTDTQYF.